These T cell receptor beta chains were read from a single sample in a study of shared clonotypes between healthy human individuals. Clones were read by immunoSEQ multiplex PCR, and TCRdb kept only the in-frame ones, dropping some. The sample lists about 680,000 clones, about 80% occurring once. Material: memory CD4+ T cells sorted from blood. These TCRs come from a woman in her twenties or thirties in good health. Each CDR3 is given with its conserved first and last residue. The order of the fields is D gene, J gene, clone size, V gene, CDR3 DNA, CDR3 protein. The D gene is left open where the match is weak. Size values are once, few and many counts, or a class for expanded clones, and some rows have none.

NA	TRBJ1-3	NA	TRBV5-1	TGCGCCAGCAGATCGGGACACGTCTCTGGAAACACCATATATTTT	CASRSGHVSGNTIYF
NA	TRBJ2-1	NA	TRBV6-5	TGTGCCAGCAGTTCACTGCGGGACCACAATGAGCAGTTCTTC	CASSSLRDHNEQFF
NA	TRBJ1-3	NA	TRBV10-3	TGTGCCATCCGGACAGTTGAATCTGGAAACACCATATATTTT	CAIRTVESGNTIYF
NA	TRBJ2-7	NA	TRBV2	TGTGCCAGCAGTGAAGGCACTACGCAGTACTTC	CASSEGTTQYF
NA	TRBJ2-1	many	TRBV14	TGTGCCAGCAGCCAAGTCTTTTGGGGGCAGTTCTTC	CASSQVFWGQFF
NA	TRBJ2-1	NA	TRBV6-6	TGTGCCAGCAGTTTGGAGGGCCGTGGGGATGAGCAGTTCTTC	CASSLEGRGDEQFF
TRBD2	TRBJ2-3	NA	TRBV11-3	TGTGCCAGCAGCTTAGGTCTAGCGGGAGCGGATACGCAGTATTTT	CASSLGLAGADTQYF
NA	TRBJ2-3	NA	TRBV5-1	TGCGCCAGCAGCTTGTTTGGTACAGGAGCCACAGATACGCAGTATTTT	CASSLFGTGATDTQYF
NA	TRBJ1-5	NA	TRBV7-2	TGTGCCAGCAGCCCCGATGCCCTCAGTTCTGGCCAGCCCCAGCATTTT	CASSPDALSSGQPQHF
NA	TRBJ1-1	NA	TRBV7-2	TGTGCCAGCAGCTATTATAGGGTCACTGAAGCTTTCTTT	CASSYYRVTEAFF
TRBD1	TRBJ2-7	NA	TRBV6-5	TGTGCCAGCAGTTACGACAGGGGCCACGAGCAGTACTTC	CASSYDRGHEQYF
NA	TRBJ2-3	NA	TRBV19	TGTGCCAGTAGTCCTAGATTTCCGGGCACAGATACGCAGTATTTT	CASSPRFPGTDTQYF
TRBD2	TRBJ2-1	NA	TRBV6-5	TGTGCCAGCAGGATGGGACTAGCAGGCGAGCAGTTCTTC	CASRMGLAGEQFF
NA	TRBJ2-7	NA	TRBV10-3	TGTGCCATCAGTGAAAACTCCTACGAGCAGTACTTC	CAISENSYEQYF
NA	TRBJ1-5	NA	TRBV19	TGTGCCAGTAGTATAGGAGGGGAACATCAGCCCCAGCATTTT	CASSIGGEHQPQHF
NA	TRBJ1-2	NA	TRBV28	TGTGCCAGCAGCCTAGGAGGGAGGTATGGCTACACCTTC	CASSLGGRYGYTF
NA	TRBJ2-7	NA	TRBV10-3	TGTGCCATCAGTGAGTCCCTTTTCTACGAGCAGTACTTC	CAISESLFYEQYF
NA	TRBJ2-7	NA	TRBV30	TGTGCCTGGAGTGGCCTCTACGAGCAGTACTTC	CAWSGLYEQYF
NA	TRBJ1-5	few	TRBV27	TGTGCCAGCAGTTTAGGTTTGTTTCAGCCCCAGCATTTT	CASSLGLFQPQHF
TRBD1	TRBJ2-1	NA	TRBV11-2	TGTGCCAGCAGCTTAGTAGGAGGACAGGCCTTCGATGAGCAGTTCTTC	CASSLVGGQAFDEQFF
TRBD2	TRBJ2-5	NA	TRBV28	TGTGCCAGCAGTTCGGCAGCGGGGCAAGAGACCCAGTACTTC	CASSSAAGQETQYF
NA	TRBJ2-3	NA	TRBV19	TGTGCCAGTAGTATTGGGCAGGATTCAGATACGCAGTATTTT	CASSIGQDSDTQYF
TRBD1	TRBJ2-3	once	TRBV7-9	TGTGCCAGCAGCTCCCCCTCACACAGGGGACCTAGCACAGATACGCAGTATTTT	CASSSPSHRGPSTDTQYF
NA	TRBJ2-6	few	TRBV27	TGTGCCAGCAGTTTCTTCTTCGCCAGCTCTGGGGCCAACGTCCTGACTTTC	CASSFFFASSGANVLTF
NA	TRBJ1-1	NA	TRBV28	TGTGCCAGCAGTTTATTCAGGGCAAGGATCGGGTTGAACACTGAAGCTTTCTTT	CASSLFRARIGLNTEAFF
NA	TRBJ2-2	NA	TRBV29-1	TGCAGCGTTGCGACTAGACGGAACACCGGGGAGCTGTTTTTT	CSVATRRNTGELFF
NA	TRBJ1-1	NA	TRBV28	TGTGCCAGCAGGTTTCTCCGCGGGGTCCACACTGAAGCTTTCTTT	CASRFLRGVHTEAFF
NA	TRBJ2-5	many	TRBV5-1	TGCGCCAGCAGCTTGGTTCCAGGGGGGCCCGTCCAAGAGACCCAGTACTTC	CASSLVPGGPVQETQYF
TRBD1	TRBJ2-4	NA	TRBV15	TGTGCCACCAGCAGAGCCGGGACAGGCAAAAACATTCAGTACTTC	CATSRAGTGKNIQYF
NA	TRBJ1-2	NA	TRBV2	TGTGCCAGCAGTCCAGACAGGCTGGGCTACACCTTC	CASSPDRLGYTF
TRBD1	TRBJ1-3	NA	TRBV2	TGTGCCAGCGGGGACAGGGCCATCTCTGGAAACACCATATATTTT	CASGDRAISGNTIYF
NA	TRBJ2-7	NA	TRBV6-5	TGTGCCAGCAGGAGCCCCCGGATAGGCGAGCAGTACTTC	CASRSPRIGEQYF